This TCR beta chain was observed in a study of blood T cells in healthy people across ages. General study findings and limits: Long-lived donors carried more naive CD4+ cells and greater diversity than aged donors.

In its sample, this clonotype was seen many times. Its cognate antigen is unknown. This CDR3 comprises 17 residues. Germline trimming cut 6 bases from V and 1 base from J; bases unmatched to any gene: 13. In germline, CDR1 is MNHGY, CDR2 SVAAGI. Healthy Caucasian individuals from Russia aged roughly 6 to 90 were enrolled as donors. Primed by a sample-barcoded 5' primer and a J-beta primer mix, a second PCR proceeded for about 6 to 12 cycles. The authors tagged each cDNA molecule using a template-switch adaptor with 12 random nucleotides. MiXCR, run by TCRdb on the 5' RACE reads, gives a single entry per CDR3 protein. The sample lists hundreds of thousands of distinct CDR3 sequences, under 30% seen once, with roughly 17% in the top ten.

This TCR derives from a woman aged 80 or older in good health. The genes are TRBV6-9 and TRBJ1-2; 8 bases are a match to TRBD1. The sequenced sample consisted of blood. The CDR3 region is CASSLSGTGPLNYGYTF. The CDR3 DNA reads TGTGCCAGCAGCTTATCCGGGACAGGACCGCTTAACTATGGCTACACCTTC.